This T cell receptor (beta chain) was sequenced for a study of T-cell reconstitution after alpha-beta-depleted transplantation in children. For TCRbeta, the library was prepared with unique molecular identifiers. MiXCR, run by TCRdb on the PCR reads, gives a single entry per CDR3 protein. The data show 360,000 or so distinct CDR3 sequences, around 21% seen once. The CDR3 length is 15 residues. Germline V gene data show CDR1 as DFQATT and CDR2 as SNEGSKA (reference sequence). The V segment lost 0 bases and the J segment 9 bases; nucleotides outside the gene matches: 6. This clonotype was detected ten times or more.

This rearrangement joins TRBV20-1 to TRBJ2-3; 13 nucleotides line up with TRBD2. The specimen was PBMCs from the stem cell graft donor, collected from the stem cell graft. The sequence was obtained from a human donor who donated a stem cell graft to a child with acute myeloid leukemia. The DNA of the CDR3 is TGCAGTGCTAGAGAGGGGACTAGCGGGAAAGGGACGCAGTATTTT. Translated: CSAREGTSGKGTQYF.